Included here is one T cell receptor (beta chain) sequence, with context. The data derive from a study of blood T cell repertoires in COVID-19. Study-wide background: Nucleic acid was either cDNA or gDNA, and it came from T cells, B-cell-depleted T cells, or PBMCs.

Sequenced by immunoSEQ multiplex PCR; TCRdb stores in-frame clones only, minus some. The top ten clones hold roughly 8.6% of a sample with roughly 230,000 clones, about 86% of them seen once. Germline lookup yields CDR1 KGHSH and CDR2 LQKENI. Trimming pared 2 bases from V and 6 bases from J, leaving 14 bases between. The CDR3 runs 14 residues. Sequencing used peripheral blood. The receptor comes from a man between 40 and 49 years old with active or convalescent COVID-19. The V and J genes are TRBV18 and TRBJ2-7; D remains ambiguous. CDR3 in DNA: TGTGCCAGCTCACCAAGACAAGAGTCGAGCGAGCAGTACTTC. This sequence encodes CASSPRQESSEQYF.